Given below is one T cell receptor (beta chain) in context. The antigen remains unidentified. The sample belongs to a study of T-cell memory formation after mild COVID-19. Study at large: Largely, the TCR clusters proved donor specific. Study-wide points: Among CD4+ contracting clones, most were CM and EM, and CD8+ ones EMRA.

TCRdb reprocessed the 5' RACE reads with MiXCR, giving one entry per CDR3 protein. Among 250,000 to 350,000 distinct CDR3 sequences listed, 15% to 20% were seen once. The receptor's source is a young man who had mild COVID-19 (a few samples of this study predate the infection). Cell type and time point are not known. The sequencing sample was made of PBMCs or a T cell subset sorted from them (not recorded which).

In DNA form, the CDR3 reads TGCAGCGTTGAAGATCGTACGGGCGGGGGCTACACCTTC. Translating it yields CSVEDRTGGGYTF. This rearrangement joins TRBV29-1 to TRBJ1-2; D remains ambiguous. This CDR3 has 13 amino acids. The V end lost 0 bases, the J end lost 8 bases, and 13 bases lay between the germline ends. Germline V lookup: CDR1 SQVTM, CDR2 ANQGSEA.